Presented here are 22 T cell receptor beta chains from one specimen sequenced in a study of beta chain features in type 1 diabetes. The study reverse transcribed the entire isolated RNA, so it sequenced expressed TCRB transcripts. Using immunoSEQ multiplex PCR, the repertoire was profiled, and TCRdb retains in-frame clones only, with some absent. Of around 500,000 clones in the sample, approximately 10% are singletons; the top ten hold about 0.042%. Material: naive CD4+ T cells from blood. The receptors originated from a woman aged 18-29 years in good health.

The sample holds a few counts of this clone. The chain is built from TRBV7-2 and TRBJ2-5; 7 nucleotides match TRBD1. This CDR3 has 15 amino acids. Trimming cost V 1 base and J 4 bases; bases outside gene matches: 6. The germline V gene has CDR1 SGHTA and CDR2 FQGNSA. CDR3 nucleotides: TGTGCCAGCAGCTTAGTGGGACAGAAGGGAGAGACCCAGTACTTC. Translation gives CASSLVGQKGETQYF.

This clone was counted a few times. The CDR3 DNA is TGTGCCAGCAGCTTACAGAACAGGGCCTCCTACAATGAGCAGTTCTTC. This sequence encodes CASSLQNRASYNEQFF. The chain links TRBV11-2 to TRBJ2-1; perhaps TRBD1 as D (6 bases). With 2 bases removed from V and 0 bases from J, the gap between germline ends came to 11 bases. The CDR3 is 16 amino acids. CDR1 and CDR2 (germline): SGHAT, FQNNGV. The complete variable domain, with remaining parts taken from reference TRBV11-2 and TRBJ2-1, reads EAGVAQSPRYKIIEKRQSVAFWCNPISGHATLYWYQQILGQGPKLLIQFQNNGVVDDSQLPKDRFSAERLKGVDSTLKIQPAKLEDSAVYLCASSLQNRASYNEQFFGPGTRLTVL.

CDR3 in DNA: TGTGCCAGCAGCTTAACACAGGGAAACACTGAAGCTTTCTTT. Translated, it gives CASSLTQGNTEAFF. The rearrangement joins TRBV7-3 to TRBJ1-1; weak D call: TRBD1 (6 bases). The length of the CDR3 is 14 residues. V shed 0 bases and J shed 2 bases, with 7 bases lying between them. Germline-derived CDR1 and CDR2 are SGHTA and FQGTGA.

V is TRBV11-1 and J is TRBJ2-1; 9 nucleotides line up with TRBD2. Germline V gene lookup returns CDR1 SGHAT and CDR2 FQDESV (reference sequence). V dropped 6 bases and J dropped 8; count of bases not matched to a gene: 8. This CDR3 comprises 14 residues. The CDR3 is CASRGGLAGYEQFF. In DNA, the CDR3 is TGTGCCAGCAGGGGAGGGCTAGCGGGATATGAGCAGTTCTTC.

The genes are TRBV9 and TRBJ1-2; no definite D call. V dropped 0 bases and J dropped 4 bases, with 13 bases sitting between them. Looked up from germline, CDR1 is SGDLS and CDR2 is YYNGEE. This CDR3 has 15 residues. This CDR3 reads CASSVEGPYSYGYTF. Here the CDR3 DNA reads TGTGCCAGCAGCGTAGAAGGGCCATACTCCTATGGCTACACCTTC.

The rearrangement links TRBV5-1 to TRBJ2-7, with D perhaps TRBD1 (6 bases). V shed 1 base and J shed 2 bases, with 7 bases lying between them. The CDR3 covers 13 residues. Per germline, CDR1 SGHRS and CDR2 YFSETQ. The CDR3 nucleotides read TGCGCCAGCAGCTTGACAGGGCCCTACGAGCAGTACTTC. Protein sequence: CASSLTGPYEQYF.

This clone occurred a few times. CDR3 DNA: TGTGCCAGCAGAAAGGGGGTCCATAATAACTATGGCTACACCTTC. Translation gives CASRKGVHNNYGYTF. The chain links TRBV9 to TRBJ1-2; maybe TRBD1 (6 bases). CDR1 SGDLS and CDR2 YYNGEE come from the germline V gene. V was shortened by 5 bases and J by 1 base, with 15 bases between the two germline ends. CDR3 length: 15 amino acids.

Notes on this clone: A read error may produce the germline difference seen at one junction end. The chain recombines TRBV7-2 with TRBJ1-2; 7 positions agree with TRBD1. The CDR3 is 12 amino acids. The V gene's germline CDR1 is SGHTA and CDR2 FQGNSA. The CDR3 coding sequence is TGTGCCAGCAGCTTAGCGGACAGGAGGCCGTACTTC. This translates into CASSLADRRPYF.

The chain couples TRBV7-9 to TRBJ2-3, with D unclear. The germline gives CDR1 SEHNR, CDR2 FQNEAQ (reference sequence). This CDR3 comprises 14 residues. V lost 2 bases and J 5 bases, leaving 11 bases between the germline ends. This CDR3 is CASSLFGSEDTQYF. In DNA form, the CDR3 reads TGTGCCAGCAGCTTATTCGGTTCGGAAGATACGCAGTATTTT. Looking up the rest from reference TRBV7-9 and TRBJ2-3 gives the full variable domain: DTGVSQNPRHKITKRGQNVTFRCDPISEHNRLYWYRQTLGQGPEFLTYFQNEAQLEKSRLLSDRFSAERPKGSFSTLEIQRTEQGDSAMYLCASSLFGSEDTQYFGPGTRLTVL.

This clone was observed a few times. The chain has TRBV6-1 and TRBJ1-6; D gene uncertain. This CDR3 is 14 amino acids long. The V gene's germline CDR1 is MNHNS and CDR2 SASEGT. The V end was cut by 6 bases, the J end by 0 bases, with 6 bases between. The CDR3 is CASRVSSYNSPLHF. The CDR3 DNA is TGTGCCAGCAGGGTTAGCTCCTATAATTCACCCCTCCACTTT.

The table lists this clone with a few counts. The V call is TRBV7-2, the J call TRBJ1-3; D unclear. Trimming pared 1 base from V and 3 bases from J, leaving 4 bases between. The CDR3 covers 13 residues. Germline V gene data show CDR1 as SGHTA and CDR2 as FQGNSA. This CDR3 reads CASSLVGGNTIYF. DNA of the CDR3: TGTGCCAGCAGCTTAGTGGGTGGAAACACCATATATTTT.

This rearrangement joins TRBV7-9 to TRBJ2-1, with 8 bases matching TRBD2. This CDR3 region has 15 residues. From germline, CDR1 is SEHNR and CDR2 FQNEAQ (reference sequence). J lost 4 bases, V lost 4 bases, and 6 bases had no gene match. CDR3: CASSWGLGEYNEQFF. CDR3 DNA sequence: TGTGCCAGCAGCTGGGGACTAGGGGAATACAATGAGCAGTTCTTC.

The genes are TRBV18 and TRBJ2-7; 7 bases are shared with TRBD1. Unmatched junction bases numbered 1, after V lost 3 bases and J lost 2 bases. This CDR3 is 13 amino acids long. Germline loops: CDR1 KGHSH, CDR2 LQKENI. Here the CDR3 reads CASSPDRPYEQYF. Here the CDR3 DNA reads TGTGCCAGCTCACCGGACAGGCCCTACGAGCAGTACTTC.

The rearrangement links TRBV7-9 to TRBJ2-7; a weak D match, TRBD1 (5 bases). The CDR3 loop spans 15 amino acids. In germline, CDR1 is SEHNR, CDR2 FQNEAQ (reference sequence). Trimming left V 1 base short and J 4 bases short, with 14 bases between. The CDR3 loop reads CASSLVQGKSYEQYF. In DNA, the CDR3 is TGTGCCAGCAGCTTAGTCCAGGGAAAGTCTTACGAGCAGTACTTC.

V usage is TRBV7-9 and J usage is TRBJ2-7, with D perhaps TRBD2 (6 bases). Germline CDR1 SEHNR, CDR2 FQNEAQ (reference sequence). The CDR3 covers 12 residues. V gave up 6 bases and J gave up 0 bases, with 6 bases separating them. CDR3 sequence: CASRRDSYEQYF. CDR3 DNA: TGTGCCAGCAGGCGGGACTCCTACGAGCAGTACTTC. Complete variable domain (other parts from reference TRBV7-9 and TRBJ2-7): DTGVSQNPRHKITKRGQNVTFRCDPISEHNRLYWYRQTLGQGPEFLTYFQNEAQLEKSRLLSDRFSAERPKGSFSTLEIQRTEQGDSAMYLCASRRDSYEQYFGPGTRLTVT.

The chain links TRBV5-1 to TRBJ2-1; 7 bases agree with TRBD2. CDR3 size: 16 residues. Per the germline V gene, CDR1 is SGHRS and CDR2 is YFSETQ. J was trimmed by 7 bases and V by 4 bases; bases with no gene match: 14. The CDR3 coding sequence is TGCGCCAGCAGCCACCTCCAGCGGGATGATAGAAATGAGCAGTTCTTC. It encodes CASSHLQRDDRNEQFF.

This chain links TRBV2 with TRBJ1-6; unclear D gene. V was cut by 7 bases and J by 2 bases, with 9 bases left in between. The V gene's germline CDR1 is SNHLY and CDR2 FYNNEI. The CDR3 loop spans 14 amino acids. The CDR3 loop reads CASNPQTYNSPLHF. The DNA for the CDR3 is TGTGCCAGCAACCCACAGACCTATAATTCACCCCTCCACTTT.

This clone was counted a few times. V usage is TRBV19 and J usage is TRBJ1-1; D might be TRBD1 (6 bases). V was pared by 8 bases and J by 1 base, with 11 bases between. This CDR3 has 13 amino acids. From germline, CDR1 is LNHDA and CDR2 SQIVND (reference sequence). CDR3 amino acids: CASRDNGNTEAFF. The CDR3 DNA sequence: TGTGCCAGTCGGGACAACGGGAACACTGAAGCTTTCTTT.

In its sample, this clone was seen once. Sequence at one end of the junction differs from germline and may be a read error. The gene calls are TRBV5-1 and TRBJ2-3; 8 bases match TRBD1. Germline loops: CDR1 SGHRS, CDR2 YFSETQ. CDR3 size: 14 residues. CDR3 nucleotide sequence: TGCGCCACCAGCCGACAGGGGCGGACAGATACGCAGTATTTT. Translated, it gives CATSRQGRTDTQYF.

The chain joins TRBV13 to TRBJ2-7, with a weak D call TRBD2 (5 bases). The CDR3 consists of 16 residues. Between the trimmed V and J ends, which lost 5 bases and 2 bases, there was a span of 19 bases. The germline V gene encodes CDR1 PRHDT and CDR2 FYEKMQ (reference sequence). The CDR3 DNA sequence: TGTGCCAGCAGCCGATTGACGGGGAATATCCCCTACGAGCAGTACTTC. The encoded protein is CASSRLTGNIPYEQYF.

This rearrangement joins TRBV4-3 to TRBJ1-1; TRBD1 aligns across 10 bases. This CDR3 contains 17 residues. V dropped 4 bases and J dropped 1; count of bases not matched to a gene: 9. The V gene's germline CDR1 is LGHNA and CDR2 YSLEER. The CDR3 DNA sequence: TGCGCCAGCAGCCGGGGACAGGGGAGGTCGGCGAACACTGAAGCTTTCTTT. Protein sequence: CASSRGQGRSANTEAFF.

This clone has just a few counts. The chain employs TRBV25-1 and TRBJ2-5; 7 positions match TRBD1. This CDR3 comprises 15 residues. The ends lost 3 bases at V and 2 bases at J; junction bases unmatched: 6. Per germline, CDR1 MGHDK and CDR2 SYGVNS. The CDR3 coding sequence is TGTGCCAGCAGTGAGCCGACAGGGCCTCAAGAGACCCAGTACTTC. Encoded protein: CASSEPTGPQETQYF.